Listed below are T cell receptor beta chains from one sample, sequenced in a study of blood T cell repertoires in COVID-19. Clones were sequenced by immunoSEQ multiplex PCR, and TCRdb holds only the in-frame ones, with some missing. The repertoire has a few hundred thousand clones, approximately 89% of them found once; the top ten carry approximately 9.4%. Specimen: peripheral blood. These receptors were collected from a man between 40 and 49 years old who had recovered from COVID-19. Both conserved end residues are part of each CDR3. A D gene is named only where the DNA matches it firmly. Size is stated for part of the rows, as once, few or many counts, or as a class when the clone is expanded.

TRBV5-4	TRBJ1-2	NA	NA	TGTGCCAGCAGCTTGGGGGGGCAAAACCATGGCTACACCTTC	CASSLGGQNHGYTF
TRBV3-1/TRBV3-2	TRBJ2-1	NA	TRBD2	TGTGCCAGCAGCCAGGTACTAGCGGGGGGGCCGATCTTC	CASSQVLAGGPIF
TRBV29-1	TRBJ1-1	NA	NA	TGCAGCGTTCTTCGGGACGGACTAAACACTGAAGCTTTCTTT	CSVLRDGLNTEAFF
TRBV5-1	TRBJ1-1	NA	NA	TGCGCCAGCAGCTTGGACAGGCCTTTGGGCACTGAAGCTTTCTTT	CASSLDRPLGTEAFF
TRBV30	TRBJ2-5	NA	TRBD1	TGTGCCTGGAGAACCGGGACAGCAAGGGAGACCCAGTACTTC	CAWRTGTARETQYF
TRBV27	TRBJ2-2	few	NA	TGTGCCAGCAGTTTAACCAGGGCGGTCGGGGAGCTGTTTTTT	CASSLTRAVGELFF
TRBV6-4	TRBJ2-1	NA	TRBD2	TGTGCCAGCAGTGTCGACGGGAGGAACAATGAGCAGTTCTTC	CASSVDGRNNEQFF
TRBV7-2	TRBJ2-7	once	TRBD2	TGTGCCAGCAGCCTCATAGCGGGAGCCTACGAGCAGTACTTC	CASSLIAGAYEQYF
TRBV7-8	TRBJ2-3	NA	TRBD2	TGTGCCAGCAGCTTAGCCTCTAGCGGGGGGGCCCGTACGCAGTATTTT	CASSLASSGGARTQYF
TRBV9	TRBJ2-1	NA	NA	TGTGCCAGCAGCGTAGAGGGGGGGCCCGGTCATGAGCAGTTCTTC	CASSVEGGPGHEQFF
TRBV29-1	TRBJ2-1	NA	TRBD2	TGCAGCGTTGAAGGGGGACTAGCGGGGGGCAATGAGCAGTTCTTC	CSVEGGLAGGNEQFF
TRBV5-1	TRBJ2-7	NA	TRBD1	TGCGCCAGCAGCCCTAGAGGGACAGCCTACGAGCAGTACTTC	CASSPRGTAYEQYF
TRBV6-5	TRBJ2-5	NA	NA	TGTGCCAGCAGTTACGTTCCAAACCAAGAGACCCAGTACTTC	CASSYVPNQETQYF
TRBV4-3	TRBJ2-1	NA	NA	TGCGCCAGCAGCCAGATGGGACTCTACAATGAGCAGTTCTTC	CASSQMGLYNEQFF
TRBV28	TRBJ1-5	NA	NA	TGTGCCAGCTGCAGGGGTTCAGGCAATCAGCCCCAGCATTTT	CASCRGSGNQPQHF
TRBV10-3	TRBJ2-7	NA	NA	TGTGCCATCAGTGAGTCGGGGGGGCGGTACGAGCAGTACTTC	CAISESGGRYEQYF
TRBV6-1	TRBJ2-3	NA	TRBD1	TGTGCCAGCAGTGAGAGGGACAGGGCGACCCGGTCGAAACATGTAGATACGCAGTATTTT	CASSERDRATRSKHVDTQYF
TRBV19	TRBJ2-7	NA	NA	TGTGCCAGTAGCCCAGCTCCAGGGACCTACGAGCAGTACTTC	CASSPAPGTYEQYF
TRBV7-6	TRBJ1-3	NA	NA	TGTGCCAGCAGCTCCCAGGCCGGACAGAGTAATAGAAACACCATATATTTT	CASSSQAGQSNRNTIYF
TRBV7-9	TRBJ1-1	NA	NA	TGTGCCAGCAGCTTAGATGCGGTGAACACTGAAGCTTTCTTT	CASSLDAVNTEAFF
TRBV6-5	TRBJ2-3	NA	TRBD1	TGTGCCAGCAGTCTGGGACAGGGGGCGAATACGCAGTATTTT	CASSLGQGANTQYF
TRBV7-3	TRBJ2-2	NA	TRBD2	TGTGCCAGCAGCCAAATAGCGGGAGCGAACACCGGGGAGCTGTTTTTT	CASSQIAGANTGELFF
TRBV9	TRBJ2-2	NA	TRBD2	TGTGCCAGCAGCGAATCGGGAGGGTTTGGCGGGGAGCTGTTTTTT	CASSESGGFGGELFF
TRBV9	TRBJ2-2	many	TRBD2	TGTGCCAGCAGCCCCCGGGGGGTAAGCACCGGGGAGCTGTTTTTT	CASSPRGVSTGELFF
TRBV7-8	TRBJ2-7	NA	TRBD2	TGTGCCAGCAGCCCACCGGGACTAGCTTCCGAGCAGTACTTC	CASSPPGLASEQYF
TRBV10-3	TRBJ2-3	once	TRBD2	TGTGCCATCAGCCGGGACTACTTAGCGAGCACAGATACGCAGTATTTT	CAISRDYLASTDTQYF
TRBV7-2	TRBJ2-5	NA	TRBD2	TGTGCCAGCAGCTTAATCGGGGGGGCGGAGACCCAGTACTTC	CASSLIGGAETQYF
TRBV5-8	TRBJ1-5	NA	TRBD1	TGTGCCAGCAGCTTCGACAGGGGGAGGAATCAGCCCCAGCATTTT	CASSFDRGRNQPQHF
TRBV7-3	TRBJ2-3	NA	NA	TGTGCCAGCAGCTTAAGGGTGGGCTCAGATACGCAGTATTTT	CASSLRVGSDTQYF
TRBV19	TRBJ1-4	few	TRBD1	TGTGCCAGTAGTGTAGGGACAGGGATTAGTGAAAAACTGTTTTTT	CASSVGTGISEKLFF
TRBV20-1	TRBJ2-7	NA	NA	TGCAGTGCTGGTGACACCTACGAGCAGTACTTC	CSAGDTYEQYF
TRBV27	TRBJ1-5	NA	TRBD1	TGTGCCAGCAGTTTAGACAGGGCTAGCAATCAGCCCCAGCATTTT	CASSLDRASNQPQHF
TRBV7-3	TRBJ2-3	NA	TRBD2	TGTGCCAGCAGCTCTAGCGGGAGGGCTGATACGCAGTATTTT	CASSSSGRADTQYF
TRBV4-2	TRBJ1-4	NA	NA	TGTGCCAGCAGCCAAGCCGAGTATAGTGAAAAACTGTTTTTT	CASSQAEYSEKLFF
TRBV4-3	TRBJ2-7	NA	TRBD2	TGCGCCAGCAGCCAACCTAGCGGGAGGCCTTCCTACGAGCAGTACTTC	CASSQPSGRPSYEQYF
TRBV10-3	TRBJ2-7	NA	TRBD1	TGTGCCATCAGTGAGGAGGGACAGGGCGCCTACGAGCAGTACTTC	CAISEEGQGAYEQYF
TRBV27	TRBJ2-2	NA	NA	TGTGCCAGCAGTTTCCAATCCCCGGGGACTTCCAACACCGGGGAGCTGTTTTTT	CASSFQSPGTSNTGELFF
TRBV7-2	TRBJ2-3	NA	TRBD1	TGTGCCAGCAGCTCAACCCGGGACAGGGGAGGATATTTT	CASSSTRDRGGYF
TRBV11-3	TRBJ2-5	once	TRBD1	TGTGCCAGCAGTAGGGGACAGGGGGAGGAGACCCAGTACTTC	CASSRGQGEETQYF
TRBV2	TRBJ1-2	NA	NA	TGTGCCAGCAGTCCAACGACAGTCGCTAACTATGGCTACACCTTC	CASSPTTVANYGYTF
TRBV25-1	TRBJ2-3	once	NA	TGTGCCAGCAGGCTGGACTTCACAGATACGCAGTATTTT	CASRLDFTDTQYF
TRBV21-1	TRBJ2-1	NA	NA	TGTGCCAGCAGCAAAATCAGCTCGGGCGGAGGACCCAAGTCCTACAATGAGCAGTTCTTC	CASSKISSGGGPKSYNEQFF
TRBV9	TRBJ1-1	NA	NA	TGTGCCAGCAGCGTAGGCGCAGGGTCGGAAGCTTTCTTT	CASSVGAGSEAFF
TRBV3-1/TRBV3-2	TRBJ2-3	NA	NA	TGTGCCAGCAGCCAAGAGTGGGGCGCCTTGGGTACGCAGTATTTT	CASSQEWGALGTQYF
TRBV9	TRBJ2-1	NA	NA	TGTGCCAGCAGCGAGGGGGGGCTAATGGACGAGCAGTTCTTC	CASSEGGLMDEQFF